Shown below are 31 T cell receptor beta chains from a single sample sequenced in a study of cytomegalovirus exposure and HLA in healthy donors. PCR primers comprised 60 Vbeta and 13 Jbeta primers. Libraries were prepared by immunoSEQ multiplex PCR; TCRdb keeps only in-frame clonotypes and omits some of them. This sample has some 130,000 clones; more than 80% occur once, and the top ten carry more than 2.5%. Specimen: PBMCs. The receptors stem from a male donor in good health and CMV-seronegative.

The DNA for the CDR3 is TGTGCCAGCAGTGAATTTCGGGAGTGGGACACTGAAGCTTTCTTT. Its translation: CASSEFREWDTEAFF. The chain recombines TRBV2 with TRBJ1-1, with D unclear. CDR3 length: 15 residues. Germline lookup yields CDR1 SNHLY and CDR2 FYNNEI. V was cut by 2 bases and J by 3 bases, with 13 bases left in between. Combining the CDR3 with reference TRBV2 and TRBJ1-1 gives the whole variable domain EPEVTQTPSHQVTQMGQEVILRCVPISNHLYFYWYRQILGQKVEFLVSFYNNEISEKSEIFDDQFSVERPDGSNFTLKIRSTKLEDSAMYFCASSEFREWDTEAFFGQGTRLTVV.

With regard to this clone: The conserved phenylalanine or tryptophan normally closing the CDR3 is absent here, so this likely arose from a read error. This chain joins TRBV4-3 and TRBJ1-2; D possibly corresponds to TRBD1 (5 bases). The CDR3 is made up of 16 amino acids. CDR1 and CDR2 from the germline V gene are LGHNA and YSLEER. The V end lost 0 bases, the J end lost 4 bases, and 15 bases lay between the germline ends. The DNA of the CDR3 is TGCGCCAGCAGCCAAGATCTCAGGGTCCCACTCTATGGCTACACCCTC. It codes for CASSQDLRVPLYGYTL.

This clone was counted only a few times. The chain is built from TRBV4-1 and TRBJ1-1; 8 nucleotides align to TRBD1. The CDR3 consists of 16 residues. V gave up 4 bases and J gave up 6 bases; unmatched junction bases: 13. Germline V gene sequence: CDR1 MGHRA, CDR2 YSYEKL. As DNA, the CDR3 is TGCGCCAGCAGCCCAACGGGGACAGGTGTGTTGGCTGAAGCTTTCTTT. As protein: CASSPTGTGVLAEAFF.

V and J are TRBV9 and TRBJ2-7, with D maybe TRBD1 (6 bases). There are 16 residues in the CDR3. Germline CDR1 is SGDLS and CDR2 is YYNGEE. Trimming removed 4 bases from V and 0 bases from J, with 17 bases in between. CDR3 nucleotides: TGTGCCAGCAGCCCCCGGACAGAAAGGAGCTCCTACGAGCAGTACTTC. This sequence encodes CASSPRTERSSYEQYF.

The gene calls are TRBV6-4 and TRBJ2-2; 8 nucleotides line up with TRBD1. From germline, CDR1 is MRHNA and CDR2 SNTAGT. The CDR3 extends over 15 amino acids. With V trimmed by 6 bases and J by 3 bases, 6 bases remained unmatched. The CDR3 loop reads CASSETQGDTGELFF. The CDR3 DNA is TGTGCCAGCAGCGAGACACAGGGGGACACCGGGGAGCTGTTTTTT.

The chain has TRBV6-4 and TRBJ2-1; D perhaps matches TRBD2 (5 bases). Per germline, CDR1 MRHNA and CDR2 SNTAGT. V was trimmed by 2 bases and J by 7 bases, leaving 18 bases between them. This CDR3 region has 16 residues. The CDR3 reads CASSDHGEGLGNEQFF. CDR3 sequence (DNA): TGTGCCAGCAGTGACCATGGAGAGGGCTTGGGTAATGAGCAGTTCTTC.

This sequence joins TRBV4-2 and TRBJ2-2; 9 nucleotides align to TRBD1. Per germline, CDR1 LGHNA and CDR2 YNFKEQ. The V segment lost 3 bases and the J segment 3 bases; nucleotides outside the gene matches: 8. The CDR3 loop spans 17 amino acids. CDR3 in amino acids: CASSQTGQGIDTGELFF. As DNA, the CDR3 is TGTGCCAGCAGCCAGACAGGACAGGGGATCGACACCGGGGAGCTGTTTTTT.

V is TRBV4-3 and J is TRBJ1-6, with TRBD1 matching 8 bases. Germline CDR1 reads LGHNA; CDR2 reads YSLEER. The length of the CDR3 is 17 residues. V dropped 0 bases and J dropped 7; count of bases not matched to a gene: 8. In nucleotides, the CDR3 is TGCGCCAGCAGCCAAGATCCTCGGGCAGGGGGCAATTCACCCCTCCACTTT. Residues: CASSQDPRAGGNSPLHF.

This clone was picked up a small number of times. The genes are TRBV25-1 and TRBJ2-5; 7 bases are a match to TRBD1. CDR3 length: 15 residues. The J segment lost 2 bases and the V segment lost 6 bases, leaving 9 bases of the junction unmatched. The germline CDR1 and CDR2 sequences are MGHDK and SYGVNS. CDR3 bases: TGTGCCAGCAGGGCTCGGACAGGAGCGCAAGAGACCCAGTACTTC. Residues: CASRARTGAQETQYF.

This chain uses TRBV2 with TRBJ2-7; 8 positions agree with TRBD1. CDR3 size: 13 residues. The J segment lost 5 bases and the V segment lost 6 bases, leaving 6 bases of the junction unmatched. Germline CDR1 and CDR2: SNHLY and FYNNEI. CDR3 nucleotides: TGTGCCAGCAGACGGACAGGGATCCACGAGCAGTACTTC. The encoded protein is CASRRTGIHEQYF.

The chain recombines TRBV7-9 with TRBJ2-3; D gene uncertain. Deletions cut 0 bases from V and 2 bases from J, with 3 bases between. Germline values: CDR1 SEHNR, CDR2 FQNEAQ (reference sequence). This CDR3 has 13 residues. The CDR3 DNA sequence: TGTGCCAGCAGCTTAGCCTACACAGATACGCAGTATTTT. As protein: CASSLAYTDTQYF. Combining the CDR3 with reference TRBV7-9 and TRBJ2-3 gives the whole variable domain DTGVSQNPRHKITKRGQNVTFRCDPISEHNRLYWYRQTLGQGPEFLTYFQNEAQLEKSRLLSDRFSAERPKGSFSTLEIQRTEQGDSAMYLCASSLAYTDTQYFGPGTRLTVL.

The chain combines TRBV28 with TRBJ2-7; tentatively, D is TRBD1 (6 bases). V dropped 8 bases and J dropped 6 bases, with 17 bases sitting between them. This CDR3 is built from 13 residues. Per germline, CDR1 MDHEN and CDR2 SYDVKM. The CDR3 protein is CASDSMGAGEQYF. The DNA for the CDR3 is TGTGCCAGCGACTCTATGGGGGCTGGCGAGCAGTACTTC.

This clone was detected once. The chain recombines TRBV7-3 with TRBJ1-5; D remains ambiguous. The V and J ends lost 5 bases and 4 bases respectively, with 3 bases between them. The CDR3 runs to 11 residues. Germline V gene lookup returns CDR1 SGHTA and CDR2 FQGTGA. The CDR3 is CASSPNQPQHF. The CDR3 DNA is TGTGCCAGCAGCCCGAATCAGCCCCAGCATTTT.

This chain uses TRBV18 with TRBJ1-6; TRBD1 agrees at 12 bases. Germline assignment: CDR1 KGHSH and CDR2 LQKENI. The V gene end was trimmed by 3 bases and the J gene end by 9 bases; junction bases not matched to a gene: 6. The CDR3 runs to 16 residues. DNA of the CDR3: TGTGCCAGCTCACCTCCCGGGACAGGGGGCCTTTCACCCCTCCACTTT. This translates into CASSPPGTGGLSPLHF.

V gene TRBV6-1 combines with J gene TRBJ1-3, with D possibly TRBD1 on 6 matching bases. This CDR3 has 14 residues. Trimming left V 5 bases short and J 2 bases short, with 10 bases between. Germline-derived CDR1 and CDR2 are MNHNS and SASEGT. The CDR3 coding sequence is TGTGCCAGCAGTAAACAGGGTACTGGAAACACCATATATTTT. This sequence encodes CASSKQGTGNTIYF.

This clone was counted only a few times. The gene calls are TRBV6-1 and TRBJ2-3, with a weak D call TRBD1 (5 bases). Trimming removed 5 bases at V and 6 bases at J, with 6 bases between. The germline gives CDR1 MNHNS, CDR2 SASEGT. The length of the CDR3 is 11 residues. The CDR3 loop is CASSYRDTQYF. The DNA of the CDR3 is TGTGCCAGCAGTTACAGGGATACGCAGTATTTT.

This rearrangement joins TRBV5-4 to TRBJ2-7, with 11 bases that match TRBD2. The V gene end was trimmed by 4 bases and the J gene end by 3 bases; junction bases not matched to a gene: 9. The CDR3 has 16 amino acids. From germline, CDR1 is SGHNT and CDR2 YYREEE (reference sequence). The CDR3 here is CASSPHSGGAFYEQYF. CDR3 DNA sequence: TGTGCCAGCAGCCCCCATAGCGGGGGGGCTTTCTACGAGCAGTACTTC.

The rearrangement joins TRBV19 to TRBJ2-5; no firm D call. Trimming left V 0 bases short and J 1 base short, with 9 bases between. The CDR3 covers 15 residues. Germline-derived CDR1 and CDR2 are LNHDA and SQIVND (reference sequence). In nucleotides, the CDR3 is TGTGCCAGTAGTATAGATGGCAGGATCCAAGAGACCCAGTACTTC. It encodes CASSIDGRIQETQYF.

The chain joins TRBV5-1 to TRBJ2-1, with D perhaps matching TRBD1 (6 bases). Germline CDR1 reads SGHRS; CDR2 reads YFSETQ. This CDR3 spans 17 amino acids. Trimming took 0 bases from V and 0 from J, leaving 13 bases between them. The CDR3, as DNA: TGCGCCAGCAGCTTGGGGGCAGGGGCTAGCTCCTACAATGAGCAGTTCTTC. Translation gives CASSLGAGASSYNEQFF.

The rearrangement uses TRBV2 and TRBJ1-5; 8 bases agree with TRBD1. Germline V gene sequence: CDR1 SNHLY, CDR2 FYNNEI. CDR3 length: 14 amino acids. V shed 6 bases and J 5 bases; nucleotides not matched to a gene: 6. CDR3 bases: TGTGCCAGCAGGCCTCAGGGGGCTTATCAGCCCCAGCATTTT. This sequence encodes CASRPQGAYQPQHF.

This chain joins TRBV27 and TRBJ1-2, with a weak D call TRBD1 (6 bases). The V and J ends lost 6 bases and 4 bases respectively, with 15 bases between them. Germline CDR1 is MNHEY and CDR2 is SMNVEV (reference sequence). The CDR3 contains 14 residues. In DNA, the CDR3 is TGTGCCAGCAGCCCTACGGACAGTCTCTATGGCTACACCTTC. It yields the protein CASSPTDSLYGYTF.

The rearrangement joins TRBV9 to TRBJ1-3, with 9 positions matching TRBD1. V was pared by 3 bases and J by 4 bases, with 8 bases of the junction left unmatched. CDR1 SGDLS and CDR2 YYNGEE come from the germline V gene. The CDR3 is 16 residues long. CDR3 nucleotides: TGTGCCAGCAGCGATCGAGGGACAGGGCGAGGAAACACCATATATTTT. This gives the protein CASSDRGTGRGNTIYF.

The chain couples TRBV4-1 to TRBJ2-7; possible D gene TRBD2, 5 bases. The CDR3 loop spans 16 amino acids. Trimming took 3 bases from V and 5 from J, leaving 20 bases between them. The germline CDR1 and CDR2 sequences are MGHRA and YSYEKL. CDR3 protein: CASSQSQREMIDEQYF. The CDR3 nucleotides are TGCGCCAGCAGCCAGTCCCAGAGGGAGATGATCGACGAGCAGTACTTC.

The rearrangement joins TRBV4-2 to TRBJ1-2, with D uncertain. Germline assignment: CDR1 LGHNA and CDR2 YNFKEQ. The germline V and J ends were trimmed by 0 bases and 6 bases, with 11 bases remaining between them. The CDR3 has 14 amino acids. CDR3 DNA sequence: TGTGCCAGCAGCCAAGACGAGACTCGTCATGGCTACACCTTC. Amino acid sequence: CASSQDETRHGYTF.

The chain joins TRBV9 to TRBJ2-5; TRBD2 matches at 8 bases. CDR1 and CDR2 (germline): SGDLS, YYNGEE. CDR3 size: 16 residues. J lost 4 bases, V lost 4 bases, and 12 bases had no gene match. The CDR3 sequence: CASSIGRGAWGETQYF. In DNA, the CDR3 is TGTGCCAGCAGCATCGGGCGGGGGGCGTGGGGAGAGACCCAGTACTTC.

This sequence joins TRBV25-1 and TRBJ2-7; TRBD1 matches at 7 bases. Germline-derived CDR1 and CDR2 are MGHDK and SYGVNS. CDR3 size: 14 residues. The V and J ends lost 9 bases and 1 base, in that order; junction bases with no gene match: 9. The chain's CDR3 is CASSKPGGSYEQYF. CDR3 bases: TGTGCCAGTAGTAAACCAGGGGGTTCCTACGAGCAGTACTTC.

The gene calls are TRBV6-1 and TRBJ1-5; D uncertain. V was shortened by 3 bases and J by 0 bases, with 9 bases between the two germline ends. Germline assignment: CDR1 MNHNS and CDR2 SASEGT. The CDR3 covers 15 residues. CDR3 amino acids: CASSDRFDSNQPQHF. The CDR3 DNA is TGTGCCAGCAGTGATCGGTTTGATAGCAATCAGCCCCAGCATTTT.

This clone occurred once. This chain joins TRBV19 and TRBJ2-7, with 7 positions matching TRBD1. V was clipped by 6 bases and J by 0 bases; unmatched bases: 8. The CDR3 sequence is 15 residues long. From germline, CDR1 is LNHDA and CDR2 SQIVND (reference sequence). The CDR3 bases are TGTGCCAGTAGAAACAGGGGAGAGGCCTCCTACGAGCAGTACTTC. This sequence encodes CASRNRGEASYEQYF. The whole variable domain, remainder taken from reference TRBV19 and TRBJ2-7, is DGGITQSPKYLFRKEGQNVTLSCEQNLNHDAMYWYRQDPGQGLRLIYYSQIVNDFQKGDIAEGYSVSREKKESFPLTVTSAQKNPTAFYLCASRNRGEASYEQYFGPGTRLTVT.

V and J are TRBV10-3 and TRBJ2-7; TRBD1 agrees at 9 bases. CDR1 and CDR2 from the germline V gene are ENHRY and SYGVKD. CDR3 length equals 14 residues. Germline trimming cut 6 bases from V and 5 bases from J; bases unmatched to any gene: 8. The CDR3 loop reads CAIRMTGGLNEQYF. CDR3 bases: TGTGCCATCAGGATGACAGGGGGTCTAAACGAGCAGTACTTC.

The chain is built from TRBV11-2 and TRBJ2-1, with TRBD2 matching 10 bases. V lost 2 bases and J lost 2; bases outside the gene matches: 0. CDR1 SGHAT and CDR2 FQNNGV come from the germline V gene. The CDR3 runs 15 residues. CDR3 DNA: TGTGCCAGCAGCTTAACTAGCGGGACCTACAATGAGCAGTTCTTC. Residues: CASSLTSGTYNEQFF.

The rearrangement joins TRBV4-2 to TRBJ2-3; 12 bases fit TRBD1. Germline CDR1 is LGHNA and CDR2 is YNFKEQ. The CDR3 is 17 amino acids. The trim removed 4 bases at V and 1 base at J, leaving 6 bases unmatched. CDR3 protein: CASSRTGTGGGTDTQYF. DNA of the CDR3: TGTGCCAGCAGCCGTACCGGGACAGGGGGCGGCACAGATACGCAGTATTTT.